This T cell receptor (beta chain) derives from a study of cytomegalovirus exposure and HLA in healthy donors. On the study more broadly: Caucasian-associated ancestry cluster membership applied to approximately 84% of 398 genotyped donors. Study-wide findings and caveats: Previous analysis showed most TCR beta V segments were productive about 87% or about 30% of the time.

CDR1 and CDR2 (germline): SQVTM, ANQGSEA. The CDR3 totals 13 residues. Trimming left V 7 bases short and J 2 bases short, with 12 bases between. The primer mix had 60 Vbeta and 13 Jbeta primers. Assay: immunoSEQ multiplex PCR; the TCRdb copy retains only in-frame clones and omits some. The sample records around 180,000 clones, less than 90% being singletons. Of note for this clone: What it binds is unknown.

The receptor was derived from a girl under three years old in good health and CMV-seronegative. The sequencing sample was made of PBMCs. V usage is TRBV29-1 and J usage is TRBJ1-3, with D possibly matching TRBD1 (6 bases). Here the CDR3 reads CSGRQGTGNTIYF. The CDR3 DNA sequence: TGCAGCGGCCGCCAGGGGACTGGAAACACCATATATTTT.